This T cell receptor (beta chain) originates from a study of beta chain features in type 1 diabetes (dated by TCRdb to 2017 to 2018). Regarding the study in general: Mean age, gender distribution, total cell number and subset yield were not different between patients and healthy donors. Whereas all 30 or so donors provided naive and central memory subsets, regulatory and stem cell-like memory subsets were isolated from just 8 patients and roughly 8 healthy donors. In the study, recently diagnosed type 1 diabetes patients and matched healthy donors were compared on the TCRB repertoires of their sorted circulating CD4+ T cell subsets. A total of roughly 100 million sorted cells were examined across all samples, and a strong correlation was observed between cell number per subset and RNA yield.

V is pared back by 8 bases and J by 0 bases, with 11 bases lying between the germline termini. From the germline V gene, CDR1 is MNHNS and CDR2 is SASEGT. The CDR3 starts with the cysteine, ends with the phenylalanine, and has 13 residues. The DNA shown is the 39-base CDR3, in frame from base 1. Note on this clone: Its antigen is still unknown. Base qualities are not at hand, and no much larger clone is one base apart.

From each donor, a single peripheral blood sample of 100 to 150 mL on average was drawn into heparinised tubes. A BD FACSAria II and a panel including CD45RO, CCR7, CD25, CD127, CD95 and CD27 were used to sort naive, central memory, regulatory and stem cell-like memory CD4+ T cells. A purity above 98% was achieved for all sorted populations. PBMCs were separated immediately by Lymphoprep density gradient centrifugation and were stained directly, without being cultured. To minimize batch effects, samples were stained and sorted in pairs, one healthy donor with one patient per experiment. All of the isolated RNA was reverse transcribed with the High Capacity cDNA Reverse Transcription Kit, so expressed TCRB transcripts were sequenced. Deep immunoSEQ sequencing was performed on naive, central memory and regulatory T cell samples, with an average of approximately 3.9 million total reads per sample. After sorted cells were lysed in RLT buffer, RNA was extracted with DNase-treated RNeasy Micro or Mini kits, with the choice depending on cell number. Each cell subset was processed on its own to prevent cross-contamination, while patient and healthy donor samples were processed together. Using the immunoSEQ multiplex PCR, TCRB sequences were amplified from cDNA into 87-bp fragments spanning the CDR3 region. Sequencing of the amplicons was performed on the Illumina HiSeq platform. From the authors' description of their analysis: Synthetic template baselines were used to correct PCR bias computationally, reads within Hamming distance 2 were collapsed together, and singletons that could not be merged were discarded. By aligning reads against IMGT, V, D and J genes, CDR3 length, and insertions or deletions at six rearrangement sites were assigned. Within each subset, clonotype counts were normalized to the number of sorted cells before true diversity and Gini coefficients were calculated with the tcR R package. The overlap coefficient, calculated on TCRB nucleotide sequences, was used to quantify repertoire sharing. TCRdb limited this immuneACCESS table to in-frame rearrangements with V and J called. A share of clones is missing; checked studies link under half to unresolved V genes, and the rest is unexplained. V and J calls and clone size are copied from that table; D and trimming were computed from the DNA. Present in this sample are roughly 180,000 clones, 6.5% to 8.5% of which were seen just once. Together, the top ten hold roughly 0.5% of the sample.

The full study reports these points: Shorter templates might be favored by PCR, yet because patient and control samples were amplified and corrected together, any such skew would affect both groups equally. Fewer insertions and more nucleotide deletions at VDJ recombination sites were observed in patients with type 1 diabetes, implying thymic rearrangement abnormalities. Type 1 diabetes patients showed a moderate but significant shortening of TCRB CDR3 length in all four CD4+ subsets. Naive, central memory and regulatory TCRB repertoires appeared to be more alike among patients than among healthy donors. Only small numbers of individuals were included in the HLA sub-analyses, which left unresolved whether HLA type had any influence on TCRB rearrangement. Because cDNA was sequenced instead of genomic DNA, highly expressing activated cells could be over-represented, though the groups showed no difference in activation or CD3 levels.

Sequenced material: central memory CD4+ T cells from blood. This TCR was recovered from a man aged 18-30 years with type 1 diabetes. This chain is built from TRBV6-1 and TRBJ2-7; a tentative D match to TRBD1 spans 6 bases. CDR3 region: CASQTGYSYEQYF. At the DNA level, the sequence is TGTGCCAGCCAAACAGGGTACTCCTACGAGCAGTACTTC.